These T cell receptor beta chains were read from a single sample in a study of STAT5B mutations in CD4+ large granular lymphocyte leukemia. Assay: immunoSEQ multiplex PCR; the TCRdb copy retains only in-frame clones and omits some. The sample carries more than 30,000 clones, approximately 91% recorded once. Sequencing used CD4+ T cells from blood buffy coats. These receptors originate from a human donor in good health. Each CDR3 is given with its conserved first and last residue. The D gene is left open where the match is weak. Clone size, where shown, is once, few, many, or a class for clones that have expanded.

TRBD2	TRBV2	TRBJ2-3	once	CARGPGLAGLTDTQYF	TGTGCCAGGGGGCCCGGACTAGCGGGGCTCACAGATACGCAGTATTTT
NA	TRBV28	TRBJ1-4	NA	CASSRHPNEKLFF	TGTGCCAGCAGTCGACACCCTAATGAAAAACTGTTTTTT
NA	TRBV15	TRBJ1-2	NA	CATSRDLGGTPANNYGYTF	TGTGCCACCAGCAGAGATTTGGGGGGGACGCCCGCCAATAACTATGGCTACACCTTC
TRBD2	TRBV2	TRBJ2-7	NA	CASRTSGQPYEQYF	TGTGCCAGCAGAACTAGCGGACAACCCTACGAGCAGTACTTC
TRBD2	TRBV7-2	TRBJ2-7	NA	CASSPTGTSGINF	TGTGCCAGCAGTCCAACTGGGACTAGCGGGATCAACTTC
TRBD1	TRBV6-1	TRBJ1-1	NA	CASSEVTGGWAEAFF	TGTGCCAGCAGTGAAGTAACAGGGGGGTGGGCTGAAGCTTTCTTT
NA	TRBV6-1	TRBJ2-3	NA	CASRLAGTDTQYF	TGTGCCAGCAGGTTAGCCGGCACAGATACGCAGTATTTT
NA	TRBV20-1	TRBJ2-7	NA	CSATPLEQYF	TGCAGTGCTACCCCCCTGGAGCAGTACTTC
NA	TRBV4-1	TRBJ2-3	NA	CASSQAQGSADTQYF	TGCGCCAGCAGCCAAGCACAGGGATCTGCAGATACGCAGTATTTT
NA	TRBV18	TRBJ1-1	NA	CASSPRNTEAFF	TGTGCCAGCTCACCTAGGAACACTGAAGCTTTCTTT
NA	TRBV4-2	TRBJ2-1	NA	CASSQDLGVYNEQFF	TGTGCCAGCAGCCAAGATCTGGGGGTTTACAATGAGCAGTTCTTC
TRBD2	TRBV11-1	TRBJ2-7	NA	CASRETSGTYEQYF	TGTGCCAGCAGGGAGACTAGCGGGACCTACGAGCAGTACTTC
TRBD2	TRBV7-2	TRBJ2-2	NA	CASSRGLAGVVTGELFF	TGTGCCAGCAGCCGAGGGCTAGCGGGAGTTGTCACCGGGGAGCTGTTTTTT
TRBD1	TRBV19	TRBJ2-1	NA	CASGDRGYEQFF	TGTGCCAGTGGGGACAGGGGTTATGAGCAGTTCTTC
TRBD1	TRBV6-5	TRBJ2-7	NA	CASSYAGQGSYEQYF	TGTGCCAGCAGTTACGCAGGACAGGGCTCCTACGAGCAGTACTTC
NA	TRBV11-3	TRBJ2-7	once	CASSFIDEQYF	TGTGCCAGCAGCTTTATCGACGAGCAGTACTTC
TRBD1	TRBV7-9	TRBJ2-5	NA	CASSRGTGGQGTQYF	TGTGCCAGCAGCCGTGGGACAGGGGGGCAAGGGACCCAGTACTTC
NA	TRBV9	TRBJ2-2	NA	CASRLTENLDTGELFF	TGTGCCAGCAGATTAACGGAGAACCTGGACACCGGGGAGCTGTTTTTT
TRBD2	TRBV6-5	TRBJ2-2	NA	CASRRLAGSTGELFF	TGTGCCAGCAGACGCTTAGCGGGAAGCACCGGGGAGCTGTTTTTT
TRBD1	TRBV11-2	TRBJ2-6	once	CASSSPGQRFSGANVLTF	TGTGCCAGCAGCTCTCCGGGACAGCGATTCTCTGGGGCCAACGTCCTGACTTTC
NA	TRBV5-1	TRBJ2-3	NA	CASSLGPAQTDTQYF	TGCGCCAGCAGCTTGGGTCCAGCTCAGACAGATACGCAGTATTTT
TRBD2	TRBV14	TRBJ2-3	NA	CASSQLPGTSGSPDTQYF	TGTGCCAGCAGCCAACTCCCCGGGACTAGCGGGAGTCCAGATACGCAGTATTTT
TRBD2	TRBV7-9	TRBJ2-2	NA	CASSRFGAGAGGELFF	TGTGCCAGCAGTCGTTTCGGGGCGGGAGCTGGCGGGGAGCTGTTTTTT
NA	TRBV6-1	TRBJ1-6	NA	CASSESRDSPLHF	TGTGCCAGCAGTGAATCCCGGGATTCACCCCTCCACTTT
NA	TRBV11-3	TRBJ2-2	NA	CASSLEGTNTGELFF	TGTGCCAGCAGCTTAGAAGGGACCAACACCGGGGAGCTGTTTTTT